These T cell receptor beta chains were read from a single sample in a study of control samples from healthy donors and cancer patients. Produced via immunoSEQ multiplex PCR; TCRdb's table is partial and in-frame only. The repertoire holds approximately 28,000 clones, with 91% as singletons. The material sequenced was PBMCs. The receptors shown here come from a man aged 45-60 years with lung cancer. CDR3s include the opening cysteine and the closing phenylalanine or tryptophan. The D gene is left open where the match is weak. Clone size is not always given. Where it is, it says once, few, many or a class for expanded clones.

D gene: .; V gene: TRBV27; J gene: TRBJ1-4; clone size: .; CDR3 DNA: TGTGCCAGCAGTGAGCGGATTGAGGTGAATGAAAAACTGTTTTTT; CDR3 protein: CASSERIEVNEKLFF
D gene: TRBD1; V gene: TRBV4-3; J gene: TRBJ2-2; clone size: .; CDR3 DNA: TGCGCCAGCAGAATCGGGACAGCGAACACCGGGGAGCTGTTTTTT; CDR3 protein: CASRIGTANTGELFF
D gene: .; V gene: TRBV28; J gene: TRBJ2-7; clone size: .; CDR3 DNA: TGTGCCAGCAGTCATCTGGTGGGGGATAAGGGAACCCTAGGGCAGTACTTC; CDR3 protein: CASSHLVGDKGTLGQYF
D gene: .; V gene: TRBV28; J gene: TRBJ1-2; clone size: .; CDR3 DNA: TGTGCCAGCAGTTTAGGGGTTCGCTATGGCTACACCTTC; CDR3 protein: CASSLGVRYGYTF
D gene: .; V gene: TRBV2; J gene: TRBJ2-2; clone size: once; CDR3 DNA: TGTGCCAGCAGTGAGGCCGGGACATCGAACACCGGGGAGCTGTTTTTT; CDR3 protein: CASSEAGTSNTGELFF
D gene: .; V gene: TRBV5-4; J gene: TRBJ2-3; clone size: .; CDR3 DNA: TGTGCCAGCAGCTTGGATACAGATACGCAGTATTTT; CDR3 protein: CASSLDTDTQYF
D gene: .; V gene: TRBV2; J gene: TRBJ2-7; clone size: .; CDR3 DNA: TGTGCCAGCAGTGAAAAGGGGGTGGCCTACGAGCAGTACTTC; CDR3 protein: CASSEKGVAYEQYF
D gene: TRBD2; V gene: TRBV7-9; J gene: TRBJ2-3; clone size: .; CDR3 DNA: TGTGCCAGCAGCCGGACTAGCGGGGGGCGAATGACTAGCACAGATACGCAGTATTTT; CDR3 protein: CASSRTSGGRMTSTDTQYF
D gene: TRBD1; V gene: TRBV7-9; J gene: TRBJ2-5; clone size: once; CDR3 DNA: TGTGCCAGCAGCTTAGAGGGGGCCAGAGAGACCCAGTACTTC; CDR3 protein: CASSLEGARETQYF
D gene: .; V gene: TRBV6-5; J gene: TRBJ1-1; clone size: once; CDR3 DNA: TGTGCCAGCAGCCTAGAGTGGAACACTGAAGCTTTCTTT; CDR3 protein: CASSLEWNTEAFF
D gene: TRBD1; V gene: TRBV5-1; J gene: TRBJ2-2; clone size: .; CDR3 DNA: TGCGCCAGCAGTTCACAGGGGCCTCAGAACACCGGGGAGCTGTTTTTT; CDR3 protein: CASSSQGPQNTGELFF